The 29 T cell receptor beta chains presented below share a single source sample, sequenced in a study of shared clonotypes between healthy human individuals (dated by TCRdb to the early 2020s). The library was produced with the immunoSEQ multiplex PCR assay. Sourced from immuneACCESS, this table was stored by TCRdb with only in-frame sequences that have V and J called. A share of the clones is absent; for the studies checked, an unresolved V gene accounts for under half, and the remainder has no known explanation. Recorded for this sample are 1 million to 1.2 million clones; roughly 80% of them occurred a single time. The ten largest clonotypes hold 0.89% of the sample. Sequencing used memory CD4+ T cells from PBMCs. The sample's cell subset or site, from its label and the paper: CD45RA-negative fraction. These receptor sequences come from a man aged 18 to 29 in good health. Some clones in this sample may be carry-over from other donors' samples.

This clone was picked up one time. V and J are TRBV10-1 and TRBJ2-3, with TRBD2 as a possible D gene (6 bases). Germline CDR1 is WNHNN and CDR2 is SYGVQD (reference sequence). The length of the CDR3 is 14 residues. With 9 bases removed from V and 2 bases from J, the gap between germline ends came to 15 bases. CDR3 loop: CARESGPYTDTQYF. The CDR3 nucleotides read TGCGCCAGGGAGAGCGGGCCTTACACAGATACGCAGTATTTT.

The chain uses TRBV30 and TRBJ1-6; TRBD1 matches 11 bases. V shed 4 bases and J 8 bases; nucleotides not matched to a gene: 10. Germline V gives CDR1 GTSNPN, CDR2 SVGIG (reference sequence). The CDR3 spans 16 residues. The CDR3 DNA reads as TGTGCCTGGACGAGGACAGGGGGCGCTACCTATTCACCCCTCCACTTT. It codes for CAWTRTGGATYSPLHF.

CDR3 DNA sequence: TGTGCCAGCAGTTTGGCCAGGGGGTTCAATCAGCCCCAGCATTTT. It is translated as CASSLARGFNQPQHF. The chain recombines TRBV28 with TRBJ1-5, with TRBD1 identical over 7 bases. CDR3 length: 15 residues. The ends lost 3 bases at V and 3 bases at J; junction bases unmatched: 5. CDR1 is MDHEN, CDR2 SYDVKM, per germline.

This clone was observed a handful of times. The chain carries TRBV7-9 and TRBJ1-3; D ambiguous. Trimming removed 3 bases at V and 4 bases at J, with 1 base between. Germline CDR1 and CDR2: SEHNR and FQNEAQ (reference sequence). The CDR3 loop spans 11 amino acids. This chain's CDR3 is CASSLGNTIYF. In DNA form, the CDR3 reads TGTGCCAGCAGCTTGGGAAACACCATATATTTT.

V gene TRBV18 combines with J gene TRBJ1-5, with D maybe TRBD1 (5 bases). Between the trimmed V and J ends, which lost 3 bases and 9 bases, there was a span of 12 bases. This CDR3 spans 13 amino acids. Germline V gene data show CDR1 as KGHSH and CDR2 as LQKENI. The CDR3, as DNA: TGTGCCAGCTCACCTCGGGGGATAGGGCCCCAGCATTTT. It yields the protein CASSPRGIGPQHF.

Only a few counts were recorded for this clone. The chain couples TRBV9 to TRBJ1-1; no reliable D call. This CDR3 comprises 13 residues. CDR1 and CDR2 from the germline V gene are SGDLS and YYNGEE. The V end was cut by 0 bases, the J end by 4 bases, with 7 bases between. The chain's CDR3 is CASSVEQSTEAFF. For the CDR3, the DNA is TGTGCCAGCAGCGTAGAACAGAGCACTGAAGCTTTCTTT.

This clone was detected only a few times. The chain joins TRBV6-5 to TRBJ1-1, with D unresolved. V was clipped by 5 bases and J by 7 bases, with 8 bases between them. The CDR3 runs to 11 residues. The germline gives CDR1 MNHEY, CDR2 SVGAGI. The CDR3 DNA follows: TGTGCCAGCAGTCGCGACCGTGAAGCTTTCTTT. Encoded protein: CASSRDREAFF.

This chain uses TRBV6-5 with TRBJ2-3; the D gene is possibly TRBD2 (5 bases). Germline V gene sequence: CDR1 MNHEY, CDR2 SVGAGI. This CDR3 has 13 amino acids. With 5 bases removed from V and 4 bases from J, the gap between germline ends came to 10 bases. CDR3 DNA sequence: TGTGCCAGCAGTGCCGCCGGGGCAGATACGCAGTATTTT. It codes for CASSAAGADTQYF.

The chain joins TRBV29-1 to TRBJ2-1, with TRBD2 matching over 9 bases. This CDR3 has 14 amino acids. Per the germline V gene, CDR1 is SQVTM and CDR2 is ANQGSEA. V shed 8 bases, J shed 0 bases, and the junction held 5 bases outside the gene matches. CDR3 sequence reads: CSCLAGSSYNEQFF. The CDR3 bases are TGCAGCTGCCTAGCGGGGAGCTCCTACAATGAGCAGTTCTTC.

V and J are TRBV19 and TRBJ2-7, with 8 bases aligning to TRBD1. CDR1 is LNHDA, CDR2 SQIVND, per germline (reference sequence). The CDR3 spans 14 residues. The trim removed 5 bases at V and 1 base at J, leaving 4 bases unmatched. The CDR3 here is CASSFRGLSYEQYF. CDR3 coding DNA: TGTGCCAGTAGTTTCAGGGGGCTTTCCTACGAGCAGTACTTC.

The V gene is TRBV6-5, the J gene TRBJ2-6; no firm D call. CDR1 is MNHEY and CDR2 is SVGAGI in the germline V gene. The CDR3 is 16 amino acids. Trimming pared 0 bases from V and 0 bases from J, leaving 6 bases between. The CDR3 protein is CASSYSRASGANVLTF. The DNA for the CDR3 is TGTGCCAGCAGTTACTCCCGAGCCTCTGGGGCCAACGTCCTGACTTTC.

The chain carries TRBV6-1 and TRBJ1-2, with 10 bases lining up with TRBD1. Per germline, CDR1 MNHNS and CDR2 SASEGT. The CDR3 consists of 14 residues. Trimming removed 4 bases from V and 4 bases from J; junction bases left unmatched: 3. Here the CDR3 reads CASSGRTGGYGYTF. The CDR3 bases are TGTGCCAGCAGTGGTCGGACAGGGGGCTATGGCTACACCTTC.

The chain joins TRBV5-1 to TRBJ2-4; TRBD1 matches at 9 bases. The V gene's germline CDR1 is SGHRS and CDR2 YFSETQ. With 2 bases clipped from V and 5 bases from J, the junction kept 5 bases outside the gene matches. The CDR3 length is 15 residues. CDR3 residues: CASSFTGGAENIQYF. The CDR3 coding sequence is TGCGCCAGCAGCTTTACAGGGGGCGCCGAAAACATTCAGTACTTC.

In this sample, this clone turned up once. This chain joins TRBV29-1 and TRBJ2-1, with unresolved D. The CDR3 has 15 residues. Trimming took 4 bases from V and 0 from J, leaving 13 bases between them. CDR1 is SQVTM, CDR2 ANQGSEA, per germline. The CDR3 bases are TGCAGCGTTGTTGGGCAATTGACCTCCTACAATGAGCAGTTCTTC. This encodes CSVVGQLTSYNEQFF.

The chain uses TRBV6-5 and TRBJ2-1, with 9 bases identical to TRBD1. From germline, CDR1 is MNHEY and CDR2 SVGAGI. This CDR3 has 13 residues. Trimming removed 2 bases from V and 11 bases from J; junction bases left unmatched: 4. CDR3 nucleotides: TGTGCCAGCAGTTACCCCGGGACAGGGAAGCAGTTCTTC. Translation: CASSYPGTGKQFF.

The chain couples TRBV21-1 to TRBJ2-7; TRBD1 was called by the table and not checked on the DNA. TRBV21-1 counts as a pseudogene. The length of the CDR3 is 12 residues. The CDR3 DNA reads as TGTGCCAGCAGCTCGAGAGGGGGTTGGAGGAGCTTC. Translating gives CASSSRGGWRSF.

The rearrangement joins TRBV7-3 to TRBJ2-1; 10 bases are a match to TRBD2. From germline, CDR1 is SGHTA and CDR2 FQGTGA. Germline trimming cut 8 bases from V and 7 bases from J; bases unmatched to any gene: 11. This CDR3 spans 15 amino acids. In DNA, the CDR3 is TGTGCCAGCGGAGGCGCGGGTAGCGGGAGGAATGAGCAGTTCTTC. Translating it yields CASGGAGSGRNEQFF.

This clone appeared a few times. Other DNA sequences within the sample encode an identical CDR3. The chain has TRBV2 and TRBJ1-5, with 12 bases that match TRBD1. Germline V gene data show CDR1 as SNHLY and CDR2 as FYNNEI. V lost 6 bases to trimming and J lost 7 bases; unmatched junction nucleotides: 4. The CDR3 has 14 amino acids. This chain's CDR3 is CASSGTGGEQPQHF. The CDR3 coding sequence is TGTGCCAGCAGCGGGACAGGGGGCGAGCAGCCCCAGCATTTT.

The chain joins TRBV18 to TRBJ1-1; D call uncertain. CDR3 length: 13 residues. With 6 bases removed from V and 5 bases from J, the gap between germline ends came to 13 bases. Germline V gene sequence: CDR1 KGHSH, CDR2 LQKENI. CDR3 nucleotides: TGTGCCAGCTCTACGGGCTTGGCTACTGAAGCTTTCTTT. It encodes CASSTGLATEAFF.

The CDR3 protein is CASSSPRRESYEQYF. The CDR3 nucleotides are TGTGCCAGCAGTTCCCCGCGGCGGGAATCTTACGAGCAGTACTTC. The chain carries TRBV28 and TRBJ2-7; tentatively, D is TRBD2 (6 bases). CDR3 size: 15 residues. V lost 4 bases and J 4 bases, leaving 17 bases between the germline ends. Germline V gene sequence: CDR1 MDHEN, CDR2 SYDVKM.

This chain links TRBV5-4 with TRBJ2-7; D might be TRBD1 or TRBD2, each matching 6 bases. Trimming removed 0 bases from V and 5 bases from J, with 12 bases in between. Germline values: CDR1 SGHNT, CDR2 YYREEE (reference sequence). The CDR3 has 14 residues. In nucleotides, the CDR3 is TGTGCCAGCAGCTTGGTTGGGGGGCGGCACGAGCAGTACTTC. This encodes CASSLVGGRHEQYF.

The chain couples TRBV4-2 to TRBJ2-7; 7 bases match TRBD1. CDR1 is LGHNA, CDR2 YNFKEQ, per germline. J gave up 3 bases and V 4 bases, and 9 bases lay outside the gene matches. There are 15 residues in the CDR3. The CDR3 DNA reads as TGTGCCAGCAGCCCACACAGGGGCATCAACTACGAGCAGTACTTC. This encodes CASSPHRGINYEQYF.

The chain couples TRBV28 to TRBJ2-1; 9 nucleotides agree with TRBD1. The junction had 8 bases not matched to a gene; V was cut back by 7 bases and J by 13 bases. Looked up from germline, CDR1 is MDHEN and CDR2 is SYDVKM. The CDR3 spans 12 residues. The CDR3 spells CASTGGTGRQFF. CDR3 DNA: TGTGCCAGCACCGGGGGGACAGGGAGACAGTTCTTC.

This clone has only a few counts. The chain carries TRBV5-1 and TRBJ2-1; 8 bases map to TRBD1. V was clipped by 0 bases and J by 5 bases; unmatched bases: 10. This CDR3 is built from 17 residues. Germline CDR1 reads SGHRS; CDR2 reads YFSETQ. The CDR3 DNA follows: TGCGCCAGCAGCTTGGAAGTCTTAGGACAGGGCAACAATGAGCAGTTCTTC. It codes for CASSLEVLGQGNNEQFF.

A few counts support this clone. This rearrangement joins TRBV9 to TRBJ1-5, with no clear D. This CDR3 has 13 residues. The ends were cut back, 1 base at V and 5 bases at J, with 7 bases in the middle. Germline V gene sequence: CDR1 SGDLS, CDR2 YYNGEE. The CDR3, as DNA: TGTGCCAGCAGCGTATACATCGATCAGCCCCAGCATTTT. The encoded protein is CASSVYIDQPQHF. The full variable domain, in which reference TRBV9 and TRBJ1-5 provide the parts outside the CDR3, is DSGVTQTPKHLITATGQRVTLRCSPRSGDLSVYWYQQSLDQGLQFLIQYYNGEERAKGNILERFSAQQFPDLHSELNLSSLELGDSALYFCASSVYIDQPQHFGDGTRLSIL.

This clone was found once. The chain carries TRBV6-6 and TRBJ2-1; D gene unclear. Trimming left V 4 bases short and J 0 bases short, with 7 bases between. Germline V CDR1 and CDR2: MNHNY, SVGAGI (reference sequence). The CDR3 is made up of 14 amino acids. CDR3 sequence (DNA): TGTGCCAGCAGTTTGCGGAGCTCCTACAATGAGCAGTTCTTC. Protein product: CASSLRSSYNEQFF.

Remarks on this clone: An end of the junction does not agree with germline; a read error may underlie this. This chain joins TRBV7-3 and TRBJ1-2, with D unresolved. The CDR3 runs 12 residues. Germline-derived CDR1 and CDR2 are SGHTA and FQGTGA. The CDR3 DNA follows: TGTGCCAGCAGCTTGTTTGAGGGCGCCCCTGAGTTC. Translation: CASSLFEGAPEF.

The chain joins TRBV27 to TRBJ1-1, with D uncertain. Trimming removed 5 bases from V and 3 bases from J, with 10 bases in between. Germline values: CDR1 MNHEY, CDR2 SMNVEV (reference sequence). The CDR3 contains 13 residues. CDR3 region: CASSQGWDTEAFF. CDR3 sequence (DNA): TGTGCCAGCAGTCAAGGGTGGGACACTGAAGCTTTCTTT.

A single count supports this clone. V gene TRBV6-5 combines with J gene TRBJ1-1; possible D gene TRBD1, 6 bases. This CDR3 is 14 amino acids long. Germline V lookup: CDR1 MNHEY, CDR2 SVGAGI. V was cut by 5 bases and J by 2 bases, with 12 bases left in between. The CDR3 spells CASSPGQPNTEAFF. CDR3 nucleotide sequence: TGTGCCAGCAGTCCTGGACAGCCTAACACTGAAGCTTTCTTT.